Following are 13 T cell receptor beta chains from one sample sequenced in a study of blood T cell repertoires in COVID-19 (dated by TCRdb to the early 2020s). The method was the immunoSEQ multiplex PCR assay. The source is immuneACCESS, and TCRdb retained only in-frame sequences with V and J called. Part of the clones is not carried over; for the studies checked, unresolved V genes explain less than half of this, and the remainder is unexplained. Here the sample has 120,000 or so clones; 55% to 70% occur a single time. Roughly 2% of the sample is taken by the ten largest. Material for sequencing was peripheral blood. These receptors all come from a woman between 70 and 85 years old with acute or convalescent COVID-19.

This clone came up once. This rearrangement joins TRBV5-1 to TRBJ2-2, with 7 bases fitting TRBD2. Germline V lookup: CDR1 SGHRS, CDR2 YFSETQ. The CDR3 has 15 residues. With 5 bases clipped from V and 4 bases from J, the junction kept 8 bases outside the gene matches. The CDR3 DNA sequence: TGCGCCAGCAGTCCCACCTCTAGCGGCACCGGGGAGCTGTTTTTT. Its protein product is CASSPTSSGTGELFF.

The chain links TRBV12-2 to TRBJ1-2; the D call of TRBD1 is as the table states it, not checked on the DNA. TRBV12-2 is designated a pseudogene. The CDR3 spans 14 residues. The CDR3 DNA reads as TGTGCAAGTCGCTTAGCACGTACACCCTATGGCTACACCTTC. This translates into CASRLARTPYGYTF.

This chain connects TRBV3-1 (or the pseudogene TRBV3-2) to TRBJ2-1; D gene uncertain. CDR3 length: 14 amino acids. V dropped 1 base and J dropped 6 bases, with 10 bases sitting between them. The germline gives CDR1 LGHDT, CDR2 YNNKEL (reference sequence). The CDR3 sequence is CASSQGGNTNEQFF. The DNA of the CDR3 is TGTGCCAGCAGCCAAGGAGGCAACACCAATGAGCAGTTCTTC.

For the CDR3, the DNA is TGTGCCAGCAGCTTGGGAGGACTAGCGGGGGGGGCCTACGAGCAGTACTTC. It is translated as CASSLGGLAGGAYEQYF. The chain has TRBV5-4 and TRBJ2-7, with 15 bases identical to TRBD2. Trimming took 0 bases from V and 2 from J; bases not matched to a gene: 3. CDR3 length equals 17 residues. Germline-derived CDR1 and CDR2 are SGHNT and YYREEE (reference sequence).

The rearrangement joins TRBV18 to TRBJ2-2, with 13 nucleotides matching TRBD2. The CDR3 sequence is 17 residues long. In germline, CDR1 is KGHSH, CDR2 LQKENI. Trimming cost V 1 base and J 6 bases; bases outside gene matches: 5. The chain's CDR3 is CASSPQLAGGDAGELFF. CDR3 DNA: TGTGCCAGCTCACCACAACTAGCGGGAGGGGACGCCGGGGAGCTGTTTTTT.

This chain links TRBV27 with TRBJ2-2; D uncertain. CDR1 and CDR2 (germline): MNHEY, SMNVEV (reference sequence). The CDR3 runs to 12 residues. Trimming shortened V by 4 bases and J by 3 bases, and 3 bases separated the two germline ends. CDR3 amino acids: CASSSYTGELFF. In DNA form, the CDR3 reads TGTGCCAGCAGTTCCTACACCGGGGAGCTGTTTTTT.

The rearrangement links TRBV27 to TRBJ1-1, with TRBD1 as a possible D gene (5 bases). From germline, CDR1 is MNHEY and CDR2 SMNVEV (reference sequence). V was cut by 1 base and J by 5 bases, with 11 bases left in between. The CDR3 runs to 14 residues. The chain's CDR3 is CASSLFKGVTEAFF. In DNA form, the CDR3 reads TGTGCCAGCAGTTTATTTAAAGGGGTGACTGAAGCTTTCTTT.

The chain employs TRBV4-1 and TRBJ2-7; TRBD2 aligns across 8 bases. The V segment lost 5 bases and the J segment 0 bases; nucleotides outside the gene matches: 12. Germline CDR1 MGHRA, CDR2 YSYEKL. There are 17 residues in the CDR3. CDR3 coding DNA: TGCGCCAGCAGCTACCAAGCTTCTAGCGGGTCCTCCTACGAGCAGTACTTC. Its protein is CASSYQASSGSSYEQYF.

This chain joins TRBV19 and TRBJ2-3, with D tentatively TRBD1 (5 bases). V lost 4 bases, J lost 0 bases, and 11 bases lay in between. The CDR3 totals 15 residues. Germline values: CDR1 LNHDA, CDR2 SQIVND (reference sequence). This chain's CDR3 is CASSNSGPSTDTQYF. As DNA, the CDR3 is TGTGCCAGTAGTAATTCAGGGCCGAGCACAGATACGCAGTATTTT.

This clone was picked up one time. This rearrangement joins TRBV3-1 (or the pseudogene TRBV3-2) to TRBJ1-1, with 8 bases lining up with TRBD1. Germline V CDR1 and CDR2: LGHDT, YNNKEL (reference sequence). Losses at the gene ends were 4 bases for V and 0 bases for J; bases not matched to a gene: 7. This CDR3 contains 16 residues. For the CDR3, the DNA is TGTGCCAGCAGCCGGTACAGGGGGACAATGAACACTGAAGCTTTCTTT. Translated, it gives CASSRYRGTMNTEAFF.

Here the CDR3 reads CATSDTGVYNEQFF. The DNA for the CDR3 is TGTGCCACCAGTGATACGGGGGTCTACAATGAGCAGTTCTTC. The chain carries TRBV24-1 and TRBJ2-1; TRBD2 might be the D (6 bases). The CDR3 loop spans 14 amino acids. Looked up from germline, CDR1 is KGHDR and CDR2 is SFDVKD. V was pared by 3 bases and J by 3 bases, with 8 bases between.

The chain has TRBV30 and TRBJ2-7; TRBD2 is a possible D gene (5 bases). The CDR3 consists of 15 residues. Germline lookup yields CDR1 GTSNPN and CDR2 SVGIG (reference sequence). V dropped 0 bases and J dropped 1 base, with 13 bases sitting between them. In DNA, the CDR3 is TGTGCCTGGAGTGTAGGTGGAGAGGGTTCCTACGAGCAGTACTTC. This encodes CAWSVGGEGSYEQYF.

The chain uses TRBV5-8 and TRBJ1-5; TRBD1 might be the D (6 bases). This CDR3 region has 15 residues. Germline V gives CDR1 SGHTS, CDR2 YDEGEE. The germline V and J ends were trimmed by 4 bases and 1 base, with 12 bases remaining between them. CDR3 DNA: TGTGCCAGCAGCCTGACGGGGGGCAGCAATCAGCCCCAGCATTTT. It specifies CASSLTGGSNQPQHF.